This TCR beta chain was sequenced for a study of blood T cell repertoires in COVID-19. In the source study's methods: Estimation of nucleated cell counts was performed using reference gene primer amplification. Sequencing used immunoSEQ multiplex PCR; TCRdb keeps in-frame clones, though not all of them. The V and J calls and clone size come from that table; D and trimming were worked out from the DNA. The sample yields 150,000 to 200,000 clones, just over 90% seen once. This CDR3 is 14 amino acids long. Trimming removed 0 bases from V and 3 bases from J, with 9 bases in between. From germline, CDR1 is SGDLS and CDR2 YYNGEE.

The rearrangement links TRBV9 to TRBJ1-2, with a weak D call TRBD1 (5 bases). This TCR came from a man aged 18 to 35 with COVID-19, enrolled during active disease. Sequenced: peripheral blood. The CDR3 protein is CASSVDGAYYGYTF. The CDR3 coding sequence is TGTGCCAGCAGCGTAGATGGGGCGTACTATGGCTACACCTTC.